This T cell receptor beta chain appears in the sequencing data of a study of blood T cells in healthy people across ages. Across the whole study: Template switching picked up about one barcoded beta molecule for each two T cells.

A word on this clonotype: Antigen specificity is unknown.

This CDR3 has 17 amino acids. After removal of 2 bases from V and 7 bases from J, the junction contained 16 bases not matched to a gene. From germline, CDR1 is ENHRY and CDR2 SYGVKD. Study-level points and caveats: Strong correlation existed between TCR beta diversity and naive T cell percentage.

Sample-barcoded 5' priming and a J-beta primer mix drove a second PCR of roughly 7 to 11 cycles. TCRdb processed the 5' RACE reads anew with MiXCR; each CDR3 protein has one entry. The sample has 1.5 million to 1.9 million distinct CDR3 sequences; approximately 43% are singletons. The sample taken for sequencing was blood. The TCR comes from a woman younger than 35 in good health. The chain employs TRBV10-3 and TRBJ1-2, with 7 bases fitting TRBD1. The chain's CDR3 is CAISESIEGALHCGYTF. CDR3 DNA: TGTGCCATCAGTGAGAGTATTGAGGGGGCTCTTCACTGTGGCTACACCTTC.